This record looks at one T cell receptor beta chain sequence and its context. What it recognizes is unknown. The repertoire was sequenced with immunoSEQ multiplex PCR; TCRdb's copy has only in-frame clones and lacks some. The sample contains about 28,000 clones, none of them singletons. These data originate in a study of T cell clonality in common variable immunodeficiency. Study findings and constraints: CVID subjects shared fewer TCRbeta clones than healthy controls did. Reportedly, TCR beta sequences from common variable immunodeficiency showed fewer deletions and N-nucleotide insertions.

This receptor was obtained from a human donor with common variable immunodeficiency. The sequencing input was peripheral blood mononuclear cells.

The CDR3 loop reads CASSPLNSGNTIYF. The sequenced CDR3 bases are TGTGCCAGCAGCCCTCTTAACTCTGGAAACACC. The V call is TRBV7-2, the J call TRBJ1-3, with D uncertain. The CDR3 extends 3 residues past the end of the read, so its final part is completed from the germline J gene. The germline V gene encodes CDR1 SGHTA and CDR2 FQGNSA. The CDR3 covers 14 residues. Trimming took 5 bases from V and 0 from J, leaving 8 bases between them.